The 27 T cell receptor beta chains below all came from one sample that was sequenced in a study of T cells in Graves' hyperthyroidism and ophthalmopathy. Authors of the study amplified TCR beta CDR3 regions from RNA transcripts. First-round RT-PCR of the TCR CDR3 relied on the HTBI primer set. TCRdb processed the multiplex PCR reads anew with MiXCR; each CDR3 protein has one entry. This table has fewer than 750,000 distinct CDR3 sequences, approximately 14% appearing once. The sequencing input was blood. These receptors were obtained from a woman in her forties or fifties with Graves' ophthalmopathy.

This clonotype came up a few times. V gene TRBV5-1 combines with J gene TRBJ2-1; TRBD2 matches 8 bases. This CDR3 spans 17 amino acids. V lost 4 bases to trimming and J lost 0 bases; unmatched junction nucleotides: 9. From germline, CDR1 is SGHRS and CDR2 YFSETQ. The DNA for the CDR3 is TGCGCCAGCAGCCCGAGGACTAGCACGAGCTCCTACAATGAGCAGTTCTTC. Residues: CASSPRTSTSSYNEQFF.

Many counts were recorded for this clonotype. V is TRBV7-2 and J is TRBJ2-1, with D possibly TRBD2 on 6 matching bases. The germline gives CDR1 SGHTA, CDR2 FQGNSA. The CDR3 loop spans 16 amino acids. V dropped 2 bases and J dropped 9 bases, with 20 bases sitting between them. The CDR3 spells CASSLSVAGRPSEQFF. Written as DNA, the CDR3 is TGTGCCAGCAGCTTATCGGTGGCGGGACGCCCCAGTGAGCAGTTCTTC.

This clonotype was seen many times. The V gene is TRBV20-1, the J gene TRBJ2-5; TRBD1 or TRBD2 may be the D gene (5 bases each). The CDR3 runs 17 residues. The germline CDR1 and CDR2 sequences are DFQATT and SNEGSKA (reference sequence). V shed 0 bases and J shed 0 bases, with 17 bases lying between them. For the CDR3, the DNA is TGCAGTGCTAGAGATCTGAGGGGTCAACTACACCAAGAGACCCAGTACTTC. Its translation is CSARDLRGQLHQETQYF.

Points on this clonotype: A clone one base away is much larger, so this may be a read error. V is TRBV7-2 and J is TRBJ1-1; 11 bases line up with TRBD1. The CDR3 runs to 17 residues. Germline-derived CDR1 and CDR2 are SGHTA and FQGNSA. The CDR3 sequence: CASSREPGQGDYTEASF. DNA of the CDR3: TGTGCCAGCAGCCGCGAACCGGGACAGGGGGACTACACTGAAGCTTCCTTT.

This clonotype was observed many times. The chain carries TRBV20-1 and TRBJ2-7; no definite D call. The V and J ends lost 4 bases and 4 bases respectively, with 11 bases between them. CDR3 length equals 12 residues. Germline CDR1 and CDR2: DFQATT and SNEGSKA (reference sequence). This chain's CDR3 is CSATPREYEQYF. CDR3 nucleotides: TGCAGTGCTACCCCCCGCGAATACGAGCAGTACTTC.

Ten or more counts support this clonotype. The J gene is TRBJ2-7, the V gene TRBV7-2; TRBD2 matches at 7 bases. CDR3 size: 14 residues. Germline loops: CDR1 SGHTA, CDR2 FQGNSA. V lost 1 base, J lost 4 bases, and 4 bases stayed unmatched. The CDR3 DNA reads TGTGCCAGCAGCTTAGGCGGGAGACTGTACGAGCAGTACTTC. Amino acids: CASSLGGRLYEQYF.

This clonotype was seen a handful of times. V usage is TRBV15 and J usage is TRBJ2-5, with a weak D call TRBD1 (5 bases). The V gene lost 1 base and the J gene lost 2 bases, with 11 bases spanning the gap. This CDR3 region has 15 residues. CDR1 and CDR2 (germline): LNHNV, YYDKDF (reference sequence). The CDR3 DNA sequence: TGTGCCACCAGCAGAGTTGCGACAGCTCAAGAGACCCAGTACTTC. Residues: CATSRVATAQETQYF. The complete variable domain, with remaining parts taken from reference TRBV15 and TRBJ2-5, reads DAMVIQNPRYQVTQFGKPVTLSCSQTLNHNVMYWYQQKSSQAPKLLFHYYDKDFNNEADTPDNFQSRRPNTSFCFLDIRSPGLGDTAMYLCATSRVATAQETQYFGPGTRLLVL.

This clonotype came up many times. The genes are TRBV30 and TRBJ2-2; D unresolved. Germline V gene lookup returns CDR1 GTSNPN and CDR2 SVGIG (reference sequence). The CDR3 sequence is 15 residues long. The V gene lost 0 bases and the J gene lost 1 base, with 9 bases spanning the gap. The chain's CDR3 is CAWSVGQENTGELFF. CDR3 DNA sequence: TGTGCCTGGAGTGTTGGGCAGGAGAACACCGGGGAGCTGTTTTTT.

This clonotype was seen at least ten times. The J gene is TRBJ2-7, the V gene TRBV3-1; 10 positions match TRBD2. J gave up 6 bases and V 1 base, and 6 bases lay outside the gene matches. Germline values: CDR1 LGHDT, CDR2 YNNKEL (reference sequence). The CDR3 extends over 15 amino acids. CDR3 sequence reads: CASSQALAGVLEQYF. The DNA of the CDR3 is TGTGCCAGCAGCCAAGCTCTAGCGGGAGTTCTCGAGCAGTACTTC.

The CDR3 spells CASSPDSEKLFF. CDR3 DNA: TGTGCCAGCAGCCCGGACAGTGAAAAACTGTTTTTT. This chain links TRBV7-9 with TRBJ1-4; weak D call: TRBD1 (6 bases). V was pared by 5 bases and J by 7 bases, with 8 bases between. The CDR3 extends over 12 amino acids. Per germline, CDR1 SEHNR and CDR2 FQNEAQ (reference sequence).

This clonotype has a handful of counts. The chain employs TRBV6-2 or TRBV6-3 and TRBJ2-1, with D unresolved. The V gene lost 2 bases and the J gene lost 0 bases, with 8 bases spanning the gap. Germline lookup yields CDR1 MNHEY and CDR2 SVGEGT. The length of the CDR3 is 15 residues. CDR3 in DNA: TGTGCCAGCAGTTACCCGGGCTTCTCCTACAATGAGCAGTTCTTC. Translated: CASSYPGFSYNEQFF.

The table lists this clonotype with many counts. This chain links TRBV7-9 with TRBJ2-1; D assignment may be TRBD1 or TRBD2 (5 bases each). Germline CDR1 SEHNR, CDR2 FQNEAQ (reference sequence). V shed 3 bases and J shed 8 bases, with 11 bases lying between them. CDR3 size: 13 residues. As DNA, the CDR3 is TGTGCCAGCAGCTTTGGGAGCAGGGATGAGCAGTTCTTC. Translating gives CASSFGSRDEQFF.

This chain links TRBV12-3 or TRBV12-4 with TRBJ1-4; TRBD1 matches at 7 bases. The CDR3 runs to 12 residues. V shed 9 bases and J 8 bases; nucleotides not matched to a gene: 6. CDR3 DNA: TGTGCCAGTCGACAGGGATTAGAAAAACTGTTTTTT. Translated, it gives CASRQGLEKLFF.

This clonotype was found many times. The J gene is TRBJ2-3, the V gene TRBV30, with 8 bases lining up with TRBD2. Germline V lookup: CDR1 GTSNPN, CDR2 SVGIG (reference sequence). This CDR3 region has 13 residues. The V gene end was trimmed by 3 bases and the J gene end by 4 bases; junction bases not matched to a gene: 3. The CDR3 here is CAWRAGVADTQYF. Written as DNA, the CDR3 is TGTGCCTGGAGAGCGGGAGTGGCAGATACGCAGTATTTT.

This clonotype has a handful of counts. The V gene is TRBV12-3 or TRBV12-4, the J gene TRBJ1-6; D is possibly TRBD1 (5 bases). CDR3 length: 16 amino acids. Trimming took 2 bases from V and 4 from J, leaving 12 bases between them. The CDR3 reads CASSLSGEHYNSPLHF. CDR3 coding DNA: TGTGCCAGCAGTTTATCGGGGGAACATTATAATTCACCCCTCCACTTT.

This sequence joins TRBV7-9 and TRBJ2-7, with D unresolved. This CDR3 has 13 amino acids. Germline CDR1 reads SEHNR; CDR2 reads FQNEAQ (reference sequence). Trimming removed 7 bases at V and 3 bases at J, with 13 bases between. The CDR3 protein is CASTFANYYEQYF. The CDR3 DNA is TGTGCCAGCACCTTCGCCAACTACTACGAGCAGTACTTC.

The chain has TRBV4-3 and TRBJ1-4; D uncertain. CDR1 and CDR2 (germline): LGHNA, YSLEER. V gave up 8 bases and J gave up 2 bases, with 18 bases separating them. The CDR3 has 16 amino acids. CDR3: CASSKVPRGTNEKLFF. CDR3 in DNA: TGCGCCAGCTCCAAAGTCCCGCGCGGGACTAATGAAAAACTGTTTTTT.

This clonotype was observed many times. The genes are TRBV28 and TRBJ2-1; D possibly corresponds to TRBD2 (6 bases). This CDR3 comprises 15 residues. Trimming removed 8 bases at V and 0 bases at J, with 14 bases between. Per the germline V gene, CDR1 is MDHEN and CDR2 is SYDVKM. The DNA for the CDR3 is TGTGCCAGCGGGGGGATACAGAGCTCCTACAATGAGCAGTTCTTC. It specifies CASGGIQSSYNEQFF.

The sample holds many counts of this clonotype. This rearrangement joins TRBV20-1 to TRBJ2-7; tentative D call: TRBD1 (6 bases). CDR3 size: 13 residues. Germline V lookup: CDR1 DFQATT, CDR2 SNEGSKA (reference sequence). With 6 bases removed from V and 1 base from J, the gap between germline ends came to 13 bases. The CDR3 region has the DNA TGCAGTGCAAACGAACAGGGATCCTACGAGCAGTACTTC. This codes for CSANEQGSYEQYF.

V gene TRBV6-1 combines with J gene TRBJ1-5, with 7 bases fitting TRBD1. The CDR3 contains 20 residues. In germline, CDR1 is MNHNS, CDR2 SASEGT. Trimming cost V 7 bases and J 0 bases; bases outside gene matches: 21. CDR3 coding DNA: TGTGCCAGCAAGGTTTTGGCGACAGGGACAACCCTGAATAGCAATCAGCCCCAGCATTTT. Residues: CASKVLATGTTLNSNQPQHF.

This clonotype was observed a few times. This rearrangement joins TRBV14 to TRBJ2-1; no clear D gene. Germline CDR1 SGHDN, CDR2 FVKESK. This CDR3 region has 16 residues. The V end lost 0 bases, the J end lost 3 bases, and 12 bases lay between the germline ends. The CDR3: CASSQDWRLVYNEQFF. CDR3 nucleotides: TGTGCCAGCAGCCAAGATTGGCGACTTGTCTACAATGAGCAGTTCTTC.

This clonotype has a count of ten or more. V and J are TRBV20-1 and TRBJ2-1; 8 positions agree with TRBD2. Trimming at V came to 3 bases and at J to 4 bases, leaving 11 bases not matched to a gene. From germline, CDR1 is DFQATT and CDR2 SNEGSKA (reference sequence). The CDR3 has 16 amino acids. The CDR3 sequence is CSARVGGRQIYNEQFF. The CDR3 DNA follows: TGCAGTGCTAGGGTAGGCGGGAGGCAAATTTACAATGAGCAGTTCTTC.

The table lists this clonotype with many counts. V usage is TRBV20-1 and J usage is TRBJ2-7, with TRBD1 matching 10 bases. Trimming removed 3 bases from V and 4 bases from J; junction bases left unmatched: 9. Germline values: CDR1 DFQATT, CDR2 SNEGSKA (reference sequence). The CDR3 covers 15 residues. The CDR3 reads CSARPQDRGVYEQYF. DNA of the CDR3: TGCAGTGCTAGGCCCCAGGACAGGGGGGTATACGAGCAGTACTTC.

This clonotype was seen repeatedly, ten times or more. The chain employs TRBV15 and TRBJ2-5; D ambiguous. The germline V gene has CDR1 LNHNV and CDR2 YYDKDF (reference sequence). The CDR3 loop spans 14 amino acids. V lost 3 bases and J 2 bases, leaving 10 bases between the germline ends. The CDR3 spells CATSSHSVQETQYF. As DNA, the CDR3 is TGTGCCACCAGCAGTCACAGTGTTCAAGAGACCCAGTACTTC. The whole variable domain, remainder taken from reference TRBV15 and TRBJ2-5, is DAMVIQNPRYQVTQFGKPVTLSCSQTLNHNVMYWYQQKSSQAPKLLFHYYDKDFNNEADTPDNFQSRRPNTSFCFLDIRSPGLGDTAMYLCATSSHSVQETQYFGPGTRLLVL.

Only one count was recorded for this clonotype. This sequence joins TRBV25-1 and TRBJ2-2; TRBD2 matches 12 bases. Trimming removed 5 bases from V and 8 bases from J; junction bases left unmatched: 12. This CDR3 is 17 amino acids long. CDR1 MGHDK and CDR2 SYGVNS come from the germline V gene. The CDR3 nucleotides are TGTGCCAGCAGTCATACTAGCGGGAGGTCCCCCGAGGGGGAGCTGTTTTTT. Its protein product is CASSHTSGRSPEGELFF.

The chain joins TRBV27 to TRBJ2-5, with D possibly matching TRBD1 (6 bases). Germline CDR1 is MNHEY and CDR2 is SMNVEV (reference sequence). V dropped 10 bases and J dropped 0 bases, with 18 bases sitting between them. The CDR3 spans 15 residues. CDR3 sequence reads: CATFRPKGDQETQYF. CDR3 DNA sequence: TGTGCCACCTTTCGCCCAAAGGGGGACCAAGAGACCCAGTACTTC.

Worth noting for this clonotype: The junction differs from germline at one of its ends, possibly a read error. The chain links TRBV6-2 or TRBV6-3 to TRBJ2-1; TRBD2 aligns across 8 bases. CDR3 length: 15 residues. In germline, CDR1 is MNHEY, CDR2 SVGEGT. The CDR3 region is CASSLSGISYNEQLF. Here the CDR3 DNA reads TGTGCCAGCAGCCTTAGCGGGATCTCCTACAATGAGCAGCTCTTC.